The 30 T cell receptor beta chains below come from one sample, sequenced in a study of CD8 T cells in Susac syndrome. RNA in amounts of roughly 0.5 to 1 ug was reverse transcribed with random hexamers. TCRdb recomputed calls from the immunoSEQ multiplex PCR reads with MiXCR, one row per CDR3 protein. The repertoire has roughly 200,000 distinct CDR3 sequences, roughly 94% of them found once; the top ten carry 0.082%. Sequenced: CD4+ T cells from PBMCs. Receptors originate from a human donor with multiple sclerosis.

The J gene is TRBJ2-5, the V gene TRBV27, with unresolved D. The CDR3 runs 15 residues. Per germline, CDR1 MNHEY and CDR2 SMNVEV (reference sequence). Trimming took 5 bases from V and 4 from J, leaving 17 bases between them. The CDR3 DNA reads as TGTGCCAGCAGTCCAGGCTCACGGACCGGAGAGACCCAGTACTTC. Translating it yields CASSPGSRTGETQYF.

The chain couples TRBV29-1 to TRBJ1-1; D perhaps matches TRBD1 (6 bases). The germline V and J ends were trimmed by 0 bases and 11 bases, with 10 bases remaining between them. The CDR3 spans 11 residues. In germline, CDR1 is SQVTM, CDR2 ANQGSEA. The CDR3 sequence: CSVEEGGRAFF. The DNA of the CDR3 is TGCAGCGTTGAAGAGGGGGGCAGGGCTTTCTTT.

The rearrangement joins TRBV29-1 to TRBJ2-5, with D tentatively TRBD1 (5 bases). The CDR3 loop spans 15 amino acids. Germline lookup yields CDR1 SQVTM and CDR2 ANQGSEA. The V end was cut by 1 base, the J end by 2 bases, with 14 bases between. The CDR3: CSVEGGWGLQETQYF. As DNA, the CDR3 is TGCAGCGTTGAAGGTGGATGGGGCCTTCAAGAGACCCAGTACTTC.

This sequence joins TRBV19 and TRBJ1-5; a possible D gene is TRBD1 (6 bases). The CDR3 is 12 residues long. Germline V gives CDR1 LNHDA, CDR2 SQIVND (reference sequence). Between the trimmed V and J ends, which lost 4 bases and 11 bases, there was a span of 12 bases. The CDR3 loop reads CASSTPGAAQHF. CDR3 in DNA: TGTGCCAGTAGTACCCCAGGGGCAGCCCAGCATTTT.

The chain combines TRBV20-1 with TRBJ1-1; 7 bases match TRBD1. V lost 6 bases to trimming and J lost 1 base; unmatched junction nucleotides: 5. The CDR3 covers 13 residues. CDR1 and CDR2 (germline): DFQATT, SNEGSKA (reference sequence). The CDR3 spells CSAKRQGNTEAFF. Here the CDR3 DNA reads TGCAGTGCGAAAAGACAGGGGAACACTGAAGCTTTCTTT.

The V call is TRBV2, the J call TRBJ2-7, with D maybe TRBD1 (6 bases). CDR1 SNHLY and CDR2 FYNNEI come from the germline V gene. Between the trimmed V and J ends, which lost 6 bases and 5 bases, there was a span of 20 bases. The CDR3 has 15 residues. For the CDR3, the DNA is TGTGCCAGCAGCCCCGACAGGATCATTAGGAACGAGCAGTACTTC. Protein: CASSPDRIIRNEQYF.

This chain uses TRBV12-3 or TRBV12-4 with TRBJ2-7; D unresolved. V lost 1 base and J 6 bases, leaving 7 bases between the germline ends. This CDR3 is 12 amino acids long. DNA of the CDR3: TGTGCCAGCAGTTTAGGTCCGTTCGAGCAGTACGTC. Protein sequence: CASSLGPFEQYV.

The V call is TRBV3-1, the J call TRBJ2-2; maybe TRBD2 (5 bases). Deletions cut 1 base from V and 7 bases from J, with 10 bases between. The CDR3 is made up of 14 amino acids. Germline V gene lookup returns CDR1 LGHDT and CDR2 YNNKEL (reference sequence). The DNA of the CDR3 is TGTGCCAGCAGCCAAGGTTTCGGGGTCGGGGAGCTGTTTTTT. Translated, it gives CASSQGFGVGELFF. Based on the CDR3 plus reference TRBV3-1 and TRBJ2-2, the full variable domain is DTAVSQTPKYLVTQMGNDKSIKCEQNLGHDTMYWYKQDSKKFLKIMFSYNNKELIINETVPNRFSPKSPDKAHLNLHINSLELGDSAVYFCASSQGFGVGELFFGEGSRLTVL.

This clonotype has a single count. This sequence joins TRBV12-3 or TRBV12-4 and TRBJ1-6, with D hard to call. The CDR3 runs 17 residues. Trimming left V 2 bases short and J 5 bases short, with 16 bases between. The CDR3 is CASSLRAGRSNNSPLHF. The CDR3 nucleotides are TGTGCCAGCAGTTTAAGGGCAGGTCGGAGTAATAATTCACCCCTCCACTTT.

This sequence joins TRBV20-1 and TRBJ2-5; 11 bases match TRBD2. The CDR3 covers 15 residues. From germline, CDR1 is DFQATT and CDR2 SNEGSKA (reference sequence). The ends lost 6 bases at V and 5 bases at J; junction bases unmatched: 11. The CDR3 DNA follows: TGCAGTGCCAGTCTAGCGGGGGGTCGGGGCGAGACCCAGTACTTC. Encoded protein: CSASLAGGRGETQYF.

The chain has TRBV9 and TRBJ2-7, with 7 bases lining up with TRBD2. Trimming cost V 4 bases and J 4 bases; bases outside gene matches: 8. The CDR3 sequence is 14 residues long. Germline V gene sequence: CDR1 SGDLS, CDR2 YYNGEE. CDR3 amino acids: CASSPAGILYEQYF. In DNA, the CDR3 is TGTGCCAGCAGCCCAGCGGGGATTCTTTACGAGCAGTACTTC.

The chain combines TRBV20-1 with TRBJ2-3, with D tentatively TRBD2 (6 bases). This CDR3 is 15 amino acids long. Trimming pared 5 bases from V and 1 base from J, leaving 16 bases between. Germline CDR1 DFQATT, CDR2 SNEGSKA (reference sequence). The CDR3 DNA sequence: TGCAGTGCTGACCCGGCTCGCGGGGGCACAGATACGCAGTATTTT. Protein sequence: CSADPARGGTDTQYF.

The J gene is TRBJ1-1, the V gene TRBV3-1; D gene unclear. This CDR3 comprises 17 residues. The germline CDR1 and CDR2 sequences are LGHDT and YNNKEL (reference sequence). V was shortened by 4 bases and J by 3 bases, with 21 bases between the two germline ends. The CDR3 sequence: CASSLLSGNKRYTEAFF. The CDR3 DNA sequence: TGTGCCAGCAGCCTGCTATCGGGGAATAAAAGGTACACTGAAGCTTTCTTT.

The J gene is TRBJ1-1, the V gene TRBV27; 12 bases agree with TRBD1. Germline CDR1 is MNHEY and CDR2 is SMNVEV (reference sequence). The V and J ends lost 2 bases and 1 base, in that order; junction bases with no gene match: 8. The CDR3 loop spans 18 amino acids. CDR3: CASSLGPGTGGPNTEAFF. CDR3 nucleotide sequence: TGTGCCAGCAGTTTAGGTCCCGGGACAGGGGGCCCGAACACTGAAGCTTTCTTT.

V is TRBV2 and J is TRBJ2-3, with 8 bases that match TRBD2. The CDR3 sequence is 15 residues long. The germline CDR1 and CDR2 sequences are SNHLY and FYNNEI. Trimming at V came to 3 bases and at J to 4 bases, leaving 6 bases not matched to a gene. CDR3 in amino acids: CASSDWTSLPDTQYF. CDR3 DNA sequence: TGTGCCAGCAGTGATTGGACTAGCCTACCAGATACGCAGTATTTT.

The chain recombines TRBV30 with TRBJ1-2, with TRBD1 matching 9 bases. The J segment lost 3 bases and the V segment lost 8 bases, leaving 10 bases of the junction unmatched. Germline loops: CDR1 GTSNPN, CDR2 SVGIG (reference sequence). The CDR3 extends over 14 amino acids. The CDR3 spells CAGNPDRGHYGYTF. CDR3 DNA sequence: TGTGCCGGGAACCCGGACAGGGGACACTATGGCTACACCTTC.

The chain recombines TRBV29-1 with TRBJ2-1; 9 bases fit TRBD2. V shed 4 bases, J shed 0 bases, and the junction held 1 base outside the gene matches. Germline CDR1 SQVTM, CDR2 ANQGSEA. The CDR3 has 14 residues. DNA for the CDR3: TGCAGCGTTGGCGGGGGGGTCTCCTACAATGAGCAGTTCTTC. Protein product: CSVGGGVSYNEQFF.

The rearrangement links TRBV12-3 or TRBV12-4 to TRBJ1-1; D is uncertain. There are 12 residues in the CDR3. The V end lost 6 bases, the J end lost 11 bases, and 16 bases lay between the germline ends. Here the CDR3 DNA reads TGTGCCAGCAGCCCGGACCCGATGGGGGCTTTCTTT. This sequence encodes CASSPDPMGAFF.

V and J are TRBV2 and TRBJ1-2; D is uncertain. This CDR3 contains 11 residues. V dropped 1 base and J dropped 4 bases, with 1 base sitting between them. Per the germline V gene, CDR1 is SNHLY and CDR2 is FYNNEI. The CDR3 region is CASSEVYGYTF. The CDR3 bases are TGTGCCAGCAGTGAAGTCTATGGCTACACCTTC.

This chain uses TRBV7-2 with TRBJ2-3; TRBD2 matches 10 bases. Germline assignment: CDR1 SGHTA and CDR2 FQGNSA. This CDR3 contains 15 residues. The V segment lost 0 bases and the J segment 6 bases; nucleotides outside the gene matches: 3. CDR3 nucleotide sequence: TGTGCCAGCAGCTTAGCGGGACTAGCGCGGGATACGCAGTATTTT. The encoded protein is CASSLAGLARDTQYF.

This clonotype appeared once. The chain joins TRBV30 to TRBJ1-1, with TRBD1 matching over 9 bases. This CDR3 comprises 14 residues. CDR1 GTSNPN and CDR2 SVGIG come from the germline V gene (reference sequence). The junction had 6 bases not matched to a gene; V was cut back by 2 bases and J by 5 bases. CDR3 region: CAWSTLGTGTEAFF. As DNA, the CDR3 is TGTGCCTGGAGTACCCTAGGGACAGGGACTGAAGCTTTCTTT.

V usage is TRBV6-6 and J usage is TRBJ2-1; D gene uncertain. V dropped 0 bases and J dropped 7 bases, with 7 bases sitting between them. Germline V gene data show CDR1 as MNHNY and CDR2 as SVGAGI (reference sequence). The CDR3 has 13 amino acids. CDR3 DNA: TGTGCCAGCAGTTACTCGATTGTGAATGAGCAGTTCTTC. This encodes CASSYSIVNEQFF.

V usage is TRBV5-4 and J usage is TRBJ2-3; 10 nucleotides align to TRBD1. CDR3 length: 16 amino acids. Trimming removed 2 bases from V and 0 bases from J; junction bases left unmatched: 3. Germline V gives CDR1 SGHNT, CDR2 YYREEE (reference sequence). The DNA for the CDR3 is TGTGCCAGCAGCTTAAGGACAGGGGGGAGCACAGATACGCAGTATTTT. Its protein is CASSLRTGGSTDTQYF.

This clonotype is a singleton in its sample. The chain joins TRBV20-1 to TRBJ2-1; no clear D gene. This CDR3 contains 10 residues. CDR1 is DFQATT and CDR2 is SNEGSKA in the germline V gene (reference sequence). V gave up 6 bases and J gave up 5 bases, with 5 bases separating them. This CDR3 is CSAVNNEQFF. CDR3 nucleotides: TGCAGTGCGGTCAACAATGAGCAGTTCTTC.

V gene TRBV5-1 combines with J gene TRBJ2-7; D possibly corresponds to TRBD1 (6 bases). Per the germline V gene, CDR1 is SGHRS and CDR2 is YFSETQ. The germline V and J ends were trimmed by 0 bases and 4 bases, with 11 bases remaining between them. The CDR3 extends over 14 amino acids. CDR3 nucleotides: TGCGCCAGCAGCTTGGGGCAGGGGCGTTACGAGCAGTACTTC. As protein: CASSLGQGRYEQYF.

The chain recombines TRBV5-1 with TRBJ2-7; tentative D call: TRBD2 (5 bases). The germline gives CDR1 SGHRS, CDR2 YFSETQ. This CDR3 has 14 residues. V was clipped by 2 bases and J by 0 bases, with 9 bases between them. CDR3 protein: CASSFKGVSYEQYF. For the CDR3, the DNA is TGCGCCAGCAGCTTTAAGGGAGTCTCCTACGAGCAGTACTTC.

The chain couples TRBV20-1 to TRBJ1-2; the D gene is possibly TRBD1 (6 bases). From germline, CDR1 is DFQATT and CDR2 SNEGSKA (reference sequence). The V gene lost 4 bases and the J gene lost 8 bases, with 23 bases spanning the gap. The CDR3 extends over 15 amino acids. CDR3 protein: CSAKNLRQDLFGYTF. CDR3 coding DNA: TGCAGTGCTAAAAACTTGAGACAGGACCTATTCGGCTACACCTTC.

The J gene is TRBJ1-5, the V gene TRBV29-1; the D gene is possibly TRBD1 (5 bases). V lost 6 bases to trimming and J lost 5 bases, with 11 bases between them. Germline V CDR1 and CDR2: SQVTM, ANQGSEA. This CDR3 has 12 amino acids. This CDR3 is CSVRDGDQPQHF. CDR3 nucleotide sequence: TGCAGCGTCCGGGACGGAGATCAGCCCCAGCATTTT. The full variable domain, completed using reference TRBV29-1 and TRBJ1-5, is SAVISQKPSRDICQRGTSLTIQCQVDSQVTMMFWYRQQPGQSLTLIATANQGSEATYESGFVIDKFPISRPNLTFSTLTVSNMSPEDSSIYLCSVRDGDQPQHFGDGTRLSIL.

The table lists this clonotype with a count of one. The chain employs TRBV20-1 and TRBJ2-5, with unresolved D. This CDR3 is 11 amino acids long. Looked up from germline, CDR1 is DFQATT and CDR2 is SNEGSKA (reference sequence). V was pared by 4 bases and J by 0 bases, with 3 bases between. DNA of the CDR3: TGCAGTGCTATATACCAAGAGACCCAGTACTTC. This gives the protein CSAIYQETQYF.

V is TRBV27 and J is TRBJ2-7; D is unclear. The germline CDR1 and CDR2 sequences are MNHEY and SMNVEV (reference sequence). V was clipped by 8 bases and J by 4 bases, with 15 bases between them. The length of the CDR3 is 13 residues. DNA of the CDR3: TGTGCCAGCGGTACGAGGAATCGTTACGAGCAGTACTTC. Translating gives CASGTRNRYEQYF.